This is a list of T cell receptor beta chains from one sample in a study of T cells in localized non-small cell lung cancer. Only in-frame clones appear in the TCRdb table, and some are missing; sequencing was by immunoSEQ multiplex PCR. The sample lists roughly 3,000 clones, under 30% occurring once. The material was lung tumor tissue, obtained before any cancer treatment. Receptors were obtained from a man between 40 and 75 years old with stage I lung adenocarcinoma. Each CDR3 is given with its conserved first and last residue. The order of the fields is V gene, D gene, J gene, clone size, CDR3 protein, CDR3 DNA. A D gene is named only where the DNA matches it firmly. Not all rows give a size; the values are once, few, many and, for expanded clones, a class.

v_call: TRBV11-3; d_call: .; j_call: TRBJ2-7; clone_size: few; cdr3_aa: CASSTTGRSSYEQYF; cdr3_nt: TGTGCCAGCAGCACCACGGGACGGAGCTCCTACGAGCAGTACTTC
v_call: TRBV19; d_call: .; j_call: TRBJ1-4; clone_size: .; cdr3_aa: CASRRTSATNEKLFF; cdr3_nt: TGTGCCAGTAGGAGGACATCTGCAACTAATGAAAAACTGTTTTTT
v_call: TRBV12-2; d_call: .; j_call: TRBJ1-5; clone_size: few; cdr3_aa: CASRLGSDQPQHF; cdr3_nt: TGTGCAAGTCGCTTAGGAAGTGATCAGCCCCAGCATTTT
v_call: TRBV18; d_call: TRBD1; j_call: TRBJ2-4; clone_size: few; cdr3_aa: CASSPEARQGTYF; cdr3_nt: TGTGCCAGCTCACCGGAGGCTCGACAGGGCACGTACTTC
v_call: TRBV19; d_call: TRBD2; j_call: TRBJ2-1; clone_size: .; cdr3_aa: CASSILPGTSRNEQFF; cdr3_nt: TGTGCCAGTAGTATCCTCCCCGGGACTAGTAGGAATGAGCAGTTCTTC
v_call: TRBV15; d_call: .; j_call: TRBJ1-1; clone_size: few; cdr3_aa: CATSRDWQGGSTEAFF; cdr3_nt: TGTGCCACCAGCAGAGATTGGCAAGGAGGTTCCACTGAAGCTTTCTTT
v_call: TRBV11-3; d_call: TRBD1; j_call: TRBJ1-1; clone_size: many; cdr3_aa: CASSLGLTGGTEAFF; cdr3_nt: TGTGCCAGCAGCTTAGGGTTGACAGGGGGGACTGAAGCTTTCTTT
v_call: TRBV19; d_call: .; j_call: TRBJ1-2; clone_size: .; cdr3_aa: CASSLQEKANYGYTF; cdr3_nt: TGTGCCAGTAGTCTCCAGGAGAAGGCAAACTATGGCTACACCTTC
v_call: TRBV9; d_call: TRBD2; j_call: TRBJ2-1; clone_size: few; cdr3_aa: CASSSWGLAASYNEQFF; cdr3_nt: TGTGCCAGCAGCTCATGGGGACTAGCGGCCTCCTACAATGAGCAGTTCTTC
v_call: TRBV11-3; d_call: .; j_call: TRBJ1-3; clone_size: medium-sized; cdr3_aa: CASSFQGSGNTIYF; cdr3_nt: TGTGCCAGCAGCTTTCAGGGATCTGGAAACACCATATATTTT
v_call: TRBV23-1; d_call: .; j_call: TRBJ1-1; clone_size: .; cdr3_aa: CASSFRNRDTEAFF; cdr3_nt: TGCGCCAGCAGCTTCAGAAATAGGGACACTGAAGCTTTCTTT
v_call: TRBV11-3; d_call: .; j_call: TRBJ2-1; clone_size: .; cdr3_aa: CASSFAPGNYNEQFF; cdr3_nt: TGTGCCAGCAGCTTCGCCCCCGGTAACTACAATGAGCAGTTCTTC
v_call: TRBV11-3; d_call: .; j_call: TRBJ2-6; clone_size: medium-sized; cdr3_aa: CASSLGSRGSGANVLTF; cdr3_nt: TGTGCCAGCAGCTTAGGGTCACGAGGCTCTGGGGCCAACGTCCTGACTTTC
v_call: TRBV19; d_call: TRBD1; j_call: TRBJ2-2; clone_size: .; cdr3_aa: CASKDRGRDGELFF; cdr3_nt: TGTGCCAGTAAAGACAGGGGGCGAGACGGGGAGCTGTTTTTT
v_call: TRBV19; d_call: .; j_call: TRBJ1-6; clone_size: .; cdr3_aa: CASSSGISPLHF; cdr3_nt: TGTGCCAGTAGTTCGGGAATTTCACCCCTCCACTTT
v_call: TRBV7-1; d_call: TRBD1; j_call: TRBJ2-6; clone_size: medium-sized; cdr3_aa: CASSRQGAGANVLTF; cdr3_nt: TGTGCCAGCAGCCGGCAGGGGGCTGGGGCCAACGTCCTGACTTTC
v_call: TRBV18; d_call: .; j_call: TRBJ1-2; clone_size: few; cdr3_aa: CASSPPISSYTF; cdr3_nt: TGTGCCAGCTCACCACCTATTAGTTCCTACACCTTC
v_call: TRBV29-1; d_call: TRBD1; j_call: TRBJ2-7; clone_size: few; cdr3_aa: CSVLRDRGEQYF; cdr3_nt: TGCAGCGTACTCCGGGACAGGGGCGAGCAGTACTTC
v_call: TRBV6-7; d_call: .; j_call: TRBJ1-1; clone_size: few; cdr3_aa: CASSYSRGGSEAFF; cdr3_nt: TGTGCCAGCAGTTACTCGAGGGGCGGGTCTGAAGCTTTCTTT
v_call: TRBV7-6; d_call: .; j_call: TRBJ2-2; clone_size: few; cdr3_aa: CASSPLANTGELFF; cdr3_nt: TGTGCTAGCAGCCCGCTAGCCAACACCGGGGAGCTGTTTTTT
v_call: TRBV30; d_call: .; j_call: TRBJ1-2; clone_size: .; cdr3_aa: CACLRWSYGYTF; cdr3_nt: TGTGCCTGCCTGAGGTGGTCCTATGGCTACACCTTC
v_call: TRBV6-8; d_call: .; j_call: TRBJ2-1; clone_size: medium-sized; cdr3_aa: CASSRQGSDYNEQFF; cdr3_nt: TGTGCCAGCAGTCGTCAGGGATCTGACTACAATGAGCAGTTCTTC